This entry features one T cell receptor (beta chain) sequence. Its antigen is not identified. The data were produced by immunoSEQ multiplex PCR, yet TCRdb's version contains in-frame clones alone and is incomplete. The sample consists of 15,000 or so clones, approximately 91% of them appearing once. The data were taken from a study of T cell clones after liver transplantation. At the level of the study: TCRbeta sequencing after a pre-transplant mixed lymphocyte reaction identified graft-donor-reactive clones, later tracked in post-transplant blood. Study-wide results and limits: Graft donor-reactive T cells may have migrated into the graft rather than being deleted. A larger donor-reactive than third-party decline suggested partial antigen-specific deletion. In 5 of 8 subjects, circulating graft-donor-reactive CD4 TCRbeta sequences fell significantly after transplant.

This clonotype was sampled from a human donor who received a liver transplant. Sequences were derived from CD8+ T cells from blood, sampled before liver transplant.

The CDR3 region is CASSEGVGGGPYNEQFF. The CDR3 bases are TGTGCCAGCAGTGAAGGGGTAGGTGGGGGACCCTACAATGAGCAGTTCTTC. The chain uses TRBV6-1 and TRBJ2-1; D may be TRBD1 or TRBD2 (5 bases each). The CDR3 consists of 17 residues. Germline V lookup: CDR1 MNHNS, CDR2 SASEGT. The ends were cut back, 1 base at V and 2 bases at J, with 15 bases in the middle.